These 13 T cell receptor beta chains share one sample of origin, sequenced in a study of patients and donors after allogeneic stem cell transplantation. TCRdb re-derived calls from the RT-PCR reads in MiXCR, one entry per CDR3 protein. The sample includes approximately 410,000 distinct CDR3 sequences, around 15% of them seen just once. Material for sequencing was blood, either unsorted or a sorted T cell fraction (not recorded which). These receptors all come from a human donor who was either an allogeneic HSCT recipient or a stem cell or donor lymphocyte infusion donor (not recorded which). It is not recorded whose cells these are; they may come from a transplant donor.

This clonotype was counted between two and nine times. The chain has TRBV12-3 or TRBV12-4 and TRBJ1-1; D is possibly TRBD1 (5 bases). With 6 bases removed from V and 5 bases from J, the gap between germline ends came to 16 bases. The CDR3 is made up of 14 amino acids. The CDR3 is CASSLGQGLTEAFF. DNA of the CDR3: TGTGCCAGCAGCCTAGGCCAGGGCCTAACTGAAGCTTTCTTT.

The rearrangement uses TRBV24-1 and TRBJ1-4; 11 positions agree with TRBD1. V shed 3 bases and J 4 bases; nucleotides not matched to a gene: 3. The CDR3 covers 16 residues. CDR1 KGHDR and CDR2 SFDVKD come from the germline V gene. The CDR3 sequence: CATSDGTGGSNEKLFF. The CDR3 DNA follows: TGTGCCACCAGTGATGGGACAGGGGGTAGTAATGAAAAACTGTTTTTT.

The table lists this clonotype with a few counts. This CDR3 reads CSAHDRGYGYTF. CDR3 DNA: TGCAGTGCCCACGACAGGGGTTATGGCTACACCTTC. The chain carries TRBV20-1 and TRBJ1-2; 8 nucleotides line up with TRBD1. Germline V gives CDR1 DFQATT, CDR2 SNEGSKA (reference sequence). This CDR3 spans 12 amino acids. With 6 bases clipped from V and 5 bases from J, the junction kept 5 bases outside the gene matches.

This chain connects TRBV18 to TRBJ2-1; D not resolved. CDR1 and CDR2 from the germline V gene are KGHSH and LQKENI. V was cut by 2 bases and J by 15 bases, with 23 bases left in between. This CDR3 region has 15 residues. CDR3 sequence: CASSPVPRRTEFRFF. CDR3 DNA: TGTGCCAGCTCACCAGTACCCCGCCGGACGGAATTCCGGTTCTTC.

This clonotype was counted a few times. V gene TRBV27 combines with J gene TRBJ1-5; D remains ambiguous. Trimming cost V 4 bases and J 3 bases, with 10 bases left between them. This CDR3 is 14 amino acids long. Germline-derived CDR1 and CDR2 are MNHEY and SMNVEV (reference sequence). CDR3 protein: CASSSRRDNQPQHF. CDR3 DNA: TGTGCCAGCAGTTCCAGGAGAGACAATCAGCCCCAGCATTTT.

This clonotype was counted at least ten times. The CDR3 coding sequence is TGTGCCAGCAGCATCACCCGACAGTGGGGCGCTGAAGCTTTCTTT. It encodes CASSITRQWGAEAFF. The chain carries TRBV7-9 and TRBJ1-1; possible D gene TRBD1, 5 bases. The ends were cut back, 5 bases at V and 6 bases at J, with 19 bases in the middle. Germline lookup yields CDR1 SEHNR and CDR2 FQNEAQ (reference sequence). CDR3 length: 15 amino acids.

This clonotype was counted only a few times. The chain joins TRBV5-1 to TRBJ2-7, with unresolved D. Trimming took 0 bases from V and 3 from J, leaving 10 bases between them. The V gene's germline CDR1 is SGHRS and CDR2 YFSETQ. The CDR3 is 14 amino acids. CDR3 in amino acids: CASSLERSYYEQYF. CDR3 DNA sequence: TGCGCCAGCAGCTTGGAACGGAGCTACTACGAGCAGTACTTC.

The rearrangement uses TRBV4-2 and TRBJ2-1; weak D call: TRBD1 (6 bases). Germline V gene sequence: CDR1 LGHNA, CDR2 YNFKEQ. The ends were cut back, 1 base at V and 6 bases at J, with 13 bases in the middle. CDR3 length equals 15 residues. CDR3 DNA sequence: TGTGCCAGCAGCCAAGGCCCCAGGGGCCGCAATGAGCAGTTCTTC. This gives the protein CASSQGPRGRNEQFF.

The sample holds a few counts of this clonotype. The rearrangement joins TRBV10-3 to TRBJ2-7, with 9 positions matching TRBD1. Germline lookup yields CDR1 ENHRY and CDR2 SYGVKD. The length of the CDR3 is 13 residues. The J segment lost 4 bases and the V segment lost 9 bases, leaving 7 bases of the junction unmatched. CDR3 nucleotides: TGTGCCATTCGACAGGGGGGGGAATACGAGCAGTACTTC. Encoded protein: CAIRQGGEYEQYF.

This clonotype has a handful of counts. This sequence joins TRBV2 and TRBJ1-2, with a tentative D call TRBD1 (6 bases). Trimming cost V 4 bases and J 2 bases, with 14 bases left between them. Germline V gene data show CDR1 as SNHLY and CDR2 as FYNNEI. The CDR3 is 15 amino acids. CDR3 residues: CASSGSGGRNYGYTF. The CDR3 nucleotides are TGTGCCAGCAGTGGAAGCGGGGGCCGAAACTATGGCTACACCTTC.

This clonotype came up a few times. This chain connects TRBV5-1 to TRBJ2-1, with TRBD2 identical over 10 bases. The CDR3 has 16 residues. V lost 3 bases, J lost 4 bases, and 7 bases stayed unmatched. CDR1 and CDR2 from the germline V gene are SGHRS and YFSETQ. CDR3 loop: CASSSPPSGSYNEQFF. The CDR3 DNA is TGCGCCAGCAGCTCCCCACCTAGCGGGAGTTACAATGAGCAGTTCTTC.

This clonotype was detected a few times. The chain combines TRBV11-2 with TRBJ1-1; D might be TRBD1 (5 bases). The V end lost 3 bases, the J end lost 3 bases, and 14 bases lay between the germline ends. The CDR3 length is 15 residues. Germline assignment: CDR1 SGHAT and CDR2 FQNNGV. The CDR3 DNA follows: TGTGCCAGCAGCTTTAGAAGGGGAAGAGACACTGAAGCTTTCTTT. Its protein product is CASSFRRGRDTEAFF.

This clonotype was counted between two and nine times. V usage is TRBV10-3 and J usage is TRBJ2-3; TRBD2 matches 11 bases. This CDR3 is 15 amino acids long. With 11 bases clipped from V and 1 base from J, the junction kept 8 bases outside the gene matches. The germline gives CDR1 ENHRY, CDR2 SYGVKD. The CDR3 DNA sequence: TGTGCCGTTTCAAAGGGACTAGCGGGCACAGATACGCAGTATTTT. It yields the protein CAVSKGLAGTDTQYF.